Listed here are 4 T cell receptor beta chains from one sample, sequenced in a study of chemoradiotherapy in HPV16-positive cancers. The method was immunoSEQ multiplex PCR; TCRdb's version includes in-frame clones alone and lacks a portion of them. The repertoire holds approximately 30,000 clones, with about 86% as singletons. Sequencing was performed on blood, taken from a patient who underwent chemoradiotherapy. Receptor source: a human donor with HPV-associated anogenital cancer.

V usage is TRBV10-3 and J usage is TRBJ2-5; tentatively, D is TRBD1 (6 bases). Germline V gives CDR1 ENHRY, CDR2 SYGVKD. CDR3 length: 13 amino acids. Trimming removed 6 bases from V and 5 bases from J, with 13 bases in between. The CDR3 bases are TGTGCCATCAGCCGGACAGATGAGGAGACCCAGTACTTC. The encoded protein is CAISRTDEETQYF.

This chain joins TRBV7-3 and TRBJ2-3, with 13 bases matching TRBD2. This CDR3 comprises 17 residues. CDR1 is SGHTA and CDR2 is FQGTGA in the germline V gene. V shed 0 bases and J 6 bases; nucleotides not matched to a gene: 6. The CDR3 here is CASSLTLGLAGPDTQYF. The CDR3 nucleotides are TGTGCCAGCAGCTTAACGTTGGGACTAGCGGGGCCGGATACGCAGTATTTT. The variable domain in full, completed from reference TRBV7-3 and TRBJ2-3, reads GAGVSQTPSNKVTEKGKYVELRCDPISGHTALYWYRQSLGQGPEFLIYFQGTGAADDSGLPNDRFFAVRPEGSVSTLKIQRTERGDSAVYLCASSLTLGLAGPDTQYFGPGTRLTVL.

The chain carries TRBV5-4 and TRBJ1-1; TRBD1 agrees at 8 bases. Germline V gives CDR1 SGHNT, CDR2 YYREEE (reference sequence). V lost 6 bases and J lost 1; bases outside the gene matches: 5. The CDR3 extends over 14 amino acids. The CDR3 spells CASNAGTGNTEAFF. In DNA form, the CDR3 reads TGTGCCAGCAACGCCGGGACAGGGAACACTGAAGCTTTCTTT.

The chain employs TRBV10-3 and TRBJ1-1; D unclear. The CDR3 runs to 13 residues. In germline, CDR1 is ENHRY, CDR2 SYGVKD. V dropped 8 bases and J dropped 1 base, with 11 bases sitting between them. The CDR3 nucleotides are TGTGCCATCCGTCGCGGGCCGAACACTGAAGCTTTCTTT. Its protein is CAIRRGPNTEAFF.